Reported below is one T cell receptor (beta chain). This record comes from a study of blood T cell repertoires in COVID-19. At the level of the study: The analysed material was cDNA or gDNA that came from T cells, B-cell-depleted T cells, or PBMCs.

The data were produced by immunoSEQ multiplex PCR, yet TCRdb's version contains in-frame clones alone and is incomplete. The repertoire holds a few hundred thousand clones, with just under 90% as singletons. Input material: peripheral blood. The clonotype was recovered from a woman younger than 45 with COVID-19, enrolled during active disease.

CDR3 protein: CASSQDELEGWSTEAFF. As DNA, the CDR3 is TGTGCCAGCAGCCAAGATGAGTTGGAGGGGTGGTCCACTGAAGCTTTCTTT. The rearrangement uses TRBV3-1 (or the pseudogene TRBV3-2) and TRBJ1-1; possibly TRBD1 for D (5 bases). V gave up 0 bases and J gave up 4 bases, with 18 bases separating them. This CDR3 comprises 17 residues. Per the germline V gene, CDR1 is LGHDT and CDR2 is YNNKEL (reference sequence).